The clone carrying this T cell receptor (beta chain) was picked up many times. What it recognizes is unknown. CDR1 MNHEY and CDR2 SVGAGI come from the germline V gene. V lost 2 bases to trimming and J lost 4 bases, with 8 bases between them. The CDR3 consists of 13 residues. Isolated RNA was reverse transcribed in full, so expressed TCRB transcripts were sequenced. Using immunoSEQ multiplex PCR, the repertoire was profiled, and TCRdb retains in-frame clones only, with some absent. The sample lists 250,000 to 300,000 clones, 8% occurring once. The record originates from a study of beta chain features in type 1 diabetes. By way of CD45RO/CCR7/CD25/CD127/CD95/CD27, the CD4+ regulatory, stem cell-like memory, central memory and naive cells were sorted. Once sorted, every population was more than 98% pure. Whole-study results and caveats: For TCRB rearrangement, an influence of HLA type remained unresolved here. More deletions and fewer insertions at VDJ junctions were found in patients with type 1 diabetes.

This sequence was found in a woman younger than 30 in good health. The V and J genes are TRBV6-5 and TRBJ1-1; D may be TRBD1 (5 bases). The sequenced sample was central memory CD4+ T cells from blood. The CDR3 coding sequence is TGTGCCAGCAGTTACGACAGCCGCACTGAAGCTTTCTTT. It is translated as CASSYDSRTEAFF.